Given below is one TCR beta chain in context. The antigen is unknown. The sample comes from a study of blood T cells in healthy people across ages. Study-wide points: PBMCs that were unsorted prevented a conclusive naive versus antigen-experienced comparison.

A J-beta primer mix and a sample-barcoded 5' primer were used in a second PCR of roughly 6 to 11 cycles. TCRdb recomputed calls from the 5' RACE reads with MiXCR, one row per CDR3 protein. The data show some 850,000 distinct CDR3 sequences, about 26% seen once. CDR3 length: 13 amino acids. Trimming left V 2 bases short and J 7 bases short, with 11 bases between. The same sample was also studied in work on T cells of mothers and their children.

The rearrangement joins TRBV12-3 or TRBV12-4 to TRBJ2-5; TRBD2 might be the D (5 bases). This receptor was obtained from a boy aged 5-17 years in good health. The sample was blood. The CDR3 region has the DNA TGTGCCAGCAGTTTACGGGATCGAGGGACCCAGTACTTC. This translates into CASSLRDRGTQYF.